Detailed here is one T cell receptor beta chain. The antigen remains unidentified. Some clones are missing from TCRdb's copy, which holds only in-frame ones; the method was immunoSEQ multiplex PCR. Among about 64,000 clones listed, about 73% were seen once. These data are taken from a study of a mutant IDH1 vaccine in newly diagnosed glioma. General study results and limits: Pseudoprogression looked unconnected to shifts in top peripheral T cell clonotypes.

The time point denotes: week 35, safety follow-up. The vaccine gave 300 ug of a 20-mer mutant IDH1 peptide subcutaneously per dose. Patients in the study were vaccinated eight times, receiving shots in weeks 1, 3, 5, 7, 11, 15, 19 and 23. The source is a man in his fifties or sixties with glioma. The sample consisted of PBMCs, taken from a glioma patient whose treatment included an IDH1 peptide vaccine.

Written as DNA, the CDR3 is TGTGCCAGCAGCGGACAGGGGACAGAGACCCAGTACTTC. It is translated as CASSGQGTETQYF. The gene calls are TRBV5-4 and TRBJ2-5; 9 bases align to TRBD1. CDR3 length equals 13 residues. The germline gives CDR1 SGHNT, CDR2 YYREEE (reference sequence). The J segment lost 4 bases and the V segment lost 4 bases, leaving 2 bases of the junction unmatched.